A selection of T cell receptor beta chains follows, all from one sample in a study of control samples from healthy donors and cancer patients. The table came from immunoSEQ multiplex PCR; TCRdb's copy has only in-frame clones and leaves some out. The top ten hold under 2% of the sample, which has 150,000 to 200,000 clones, almost 90% seen once. The sample was blood. Every receptor here comes from a man aged 18 to 29 in good health. Each CDR3 is given with its conserved first and last residue. The D gene is left open where the match is weak. Not all rows give a size; the values are once, few, many and, for expanded clones, a class.

j_call v_call d_call clone_size cdr3_nt cdr3_aa
TRBJ1-4 TRBV30 TRBD1 NA TGTGCCTGGAGTGTACAGGGGGGCGTTGAAAAACTGTTTTTT CAWSVQGGVEKLFF
TRBJ2-5 TRBV20-1 NA NA TGCAGTGCTAGTAGGAGGGTCCAAGAGACCCAGTACTTC CSASRRVQETQYF
TRBJ2-3 TRBV27 TRBD2 NA TGTGCCAGCAGTTTATGGCCTAGCGGGGGTACCGCAGATACGCAGTATTTT CASSLWPSGGTADTQYF
TRBJ2-7 TRBV15 NA NA TGTGCCACCAGCAGAGATCGGGCGCCTTTCTTCCTCCTTTACGAGCAGTACTTC CATSRDRAPFFLLYEQYF
TRBJ1-1 TRBV4-1 NA NA TGCGCCAGCAGCGGGGGACATCCTGAAGCTTTCTTT CASSGGHPEAFF
TRBJ2-5 TRBV4-3 TRBD2 NA TGCGCCAGCAGCCACCCGGCGGAACTAGCGGGGGGGCGAGAGACCCAGTACTTC CASSHPAELAGGRETQYF
TRBJ2-3 TRBV6-5 NA NA TGTGCCAGCAGCCGCGAGGGGCGGACAGATACGCAGTATTTT CASSREGRTDTQYF
TRBJ2-2 TRBV3-1/TRBV3-2 TRBD1 NA TGTGCCAGCACCGGGACAGCCAACACCGGGGAGCTGTTTTTT CASTGTANTGELFF
TRBJ2-7 TRBV5-6 NA NA TGTGCCAGCAGCTTGGAGATCGGAGGCTCCTACGAGCAGTACTTC CASSLEIGGSYEQYF
TRBJ2-1 TRBV18 TRBD1 NA TGTGCCAGCTCACCACAGACAGGGGGCTGGGACTCCTACAATGAGCAGTTCTTC CASSPQTGGWDSYNEQFF
TRBJ2-7 TRBV2 NA NA TGTGCCAGCATATCAGGCCTCTCCTACGAGCAGTACTTC CASISGLSYEQYF
TRBJ1-1 TRBV29-1 NA NA TGCAGCGTCTTTATGAACACTGAAGCTTTCTTT CSVFMNTEAFF
TRBJ2-2 TRBV5-6 TRBD1 NA TGTGCCAGCAGCGGGTGGGACAGATACACCGGGGAGCTGTTTTTT CASSGWDRYTGELFF
TRBJ2-2 TRBV10-3 NA NA TGTGCCATTGGGACCGATGGCGGGGAGCTGTTTTTT CAIGTDGGELFF
TRBJ1-2 TRBV6-5 NA NA TGTGCCAGCAGTTACGGGGTTGGTGGAACGGACTATGGCTACACCTTC CASSYGVGGTDYGYTF
TRBJ2-3 TRBV12-3/TRBV12-4 NA NA TGTGCCAGCAGCCAGACAGTCACAGATACGCAGTATTTT CASSQTVTDTQYF
TRBJ2-6 TRBV4-3 TRBD1 NA TGCGCCAGCAGCCAAGTTTCGGACAGGGCCTACTCTGGGGCCAACGTCCTGACTTTC CASSQVSDRAYSGANVLTF
TRBJ1-2 TRBV28 NA NA TGTGCCAGCAGTTTAATAGACGAAAACCTCGGGGGCTACACCTTC CASSLIDENLGGYTF
TRBJ1-2 TRBV5-6 TRBD1 NA TGTGCCAGCAGCTTAACACTCCAGGGGGATTACTATGGCTACACCTTC CASSLTLQGDYYGYTF
TRBJ1-4 TRBV5-6 NA NA TGTGCCAGCAGCGACGGGACAATTAATGAAAAACTGTTTTTT CASSDGTINEKLFF
TRBJ1-5 TRBV27 NA NA TGTGCCAGCAGTTTAGGGGGGGGGCTGGGGAATCAGCCCCAGCATTTT CASSLGGGLGNQPQHF
TRBJ2-5 TRBV28 NA NA TGTGCCAGCGGGGAAACTCAAGAGACCCAGTACTTC CASGETQETQYF
TRBJ2-7 TRBV28 TRBD1 NA TGTGCCAGCAGATCGTCCGGGACAGGGAGAAGGGAGCAGTACTTC CASRSSGTGRREQYF
TRBJ2-7 TRBV28 NA once TGTGCCAGCATAGGGGCCCCAGACTCACACGAGCAGTACTTC CASIGAPDSHEQYF
TRBJ2-7 TRBV12-3/TRBV12-4 NA NA TGTGCCAGCAGTCCTTTACCGGACGAGCAGTACTTC CASSPLPDEQYF
TRBJ2-5 TRBV11-2 NA NA TGTGCCAGCAGCTTCCAACTAGATGTGGGAGAGACCCAGTACTTC CASSFQLDVGETQYF
TRBJ2-2 TRBV5-4 TRBD2 few TGTGCCAGCAGCTTGGTCCCTAGCGGGGGCACCGGGGAGCTGTTTTTT CASSLVPSGGTGELFF
TRBJ2-2 TRBV7-2 TRBD2 NA TGTGCCAGCAGTCAGAGCGGGGGGACCGGGGAGCTGTTTTTT CASSQSGGTGELFF
TRBJ1-1 TRBV19 NA NA TGTGCCAGTAGACCCCCGGGGAAAGGTAATGAAGCTTTCTTT CASRPPGKGNEAFF
TRBJ1-1 TRBV4-1 NA NA TGCGCCAGCAGCCAAGATAGGGCAAAAAACACTGAAGCTTTCTTT CASSQDRAKNTEAFF
TRBJ1-1 TRBV5-1 TRBD1 NA TGCGCCAGCAGGACCGGGACAGCCATGAACACTGAAGCTTTCTTT CASRTGTAMNTEAFF
TRBJ1-4 TRBV10-3 TRBD1 NA TGTGCCATCAGTGAGAAACAGGGGAGGATGGAAAAACTGTTTTTT CAISEKQGRMEKLFF
TRBJ2-7 TRBV7-2 NA NA TGTGCCAGCAGCCGCCCTCAGGGGGGTAACCACGAGCAGTACTTC CASSRPQGGNHEQYF
TRBJ2-1 TRBV7-9 NA once TGTGCCAGCAGCGCCCAGGCTGGGGTCGGGGGCAATGAGCAGTTCTTC CASSAQAGVGGNEQFF
TRBJ2-5 TRBV5-4 NA few TGTGCCAGCAGCGACGCCGGACCCCCCGGGGACCAAGAGACCCAGTACTTC CASSDAGPPGDQETQYF
TRBJ1-1 TRBV4-1 NA NA TGCGCCAGCAGCCAAGGGCCAGCAATGAACACTGAAGCTTTCTTT CASSQGPAMNTEAFF
TRBJ2-1 TRBV7-6 TRBD1 NA TGTGCCAGCAGCTCCCCCGGGACAGGGTCCTACAATGAGCAGTTCTTC CASSSPGTGSYNEQFF
TRBJ1-2 TRBV5-1 NA once TGCGCCAGCAGCCCGAGGACAGCCCAAAACTATGGCTACACCTTC CASSPRTAQNYGYTF
TRBJ2-2 TRBV7-9 TRBD1 NA TGTGCCAGCAGCCGGGACAGGGTAATGGACACCGGGGAGCTGTTTTTT CASSRDRVMDTGELFF
TRBJ2-3 TRBV6-2/TRBV6-3 TRBD1 NA TGTGCCAGCAGTACTTGGACAGGGACGGAGGCAGATACGCAGTATTTT CASSTWTGTEADTQYF
TRBJ1-2 TRBV7-9 NA once TGTGCCAGCAGCCCCGGGACCGCTGGCTACACCTTC CASSPGTAGYTF
TRBJ1-3 TRBV7-9 NA NA TGTGCCAGCAGCTTAGGGCAGGGTGGAAACACCATATATTTT CASSLGQGGNTIYF
TRBJ1-2 TRBV6-1 NA NA TGTGCCAGCAGTGAACAGGGTCCGGTCGGTGGCTACACCTTC CASSEQGPVGGYTF
TRBJ1-1 TRBV19 NA NA TGTGCCAGTAGTATCCAGGTTGGCACTGAAGCTTTCTTT CASSIQVGTEAFF
TRBJ2-1 TRBV6-2/TRBV6-3 NA NA TGTGCCAGCAGTTACCCTAGCTCCTACAATGAGCAGTTCTTC CASSYPSSYNEQFF
TRBJ2-2 TRBV7-9 TRBD2 NA TGTGCCAGCAGCTTCGTTAGCGGGGGCTCGCGAGGCGGGGAGCTGTTTTTT CASSFVSGGSRGGELFF
TRBJ1-3 TRBV28 NA NA TGTGCCAGCAGTTTAAAGGGTAACACCATATATTTT CASSLKGNTIYF
TRBJ2-7 TRBV6-5 TRBD1 once TGTGCCAGCAGGAGAATGGGACAGGGGTCCTACGAGCAGTACTTC CASRRMGQGSYEQYF
TRBJ1-5 TRBV2 NA few TGTGCCAGCAGGAAGGACGGCCCGGGGCCCCAGCATTTT CASRKDGPGPQHF
TRBJ1-1 TRBV5-1 NA NA TGCGCCAGCAGCAGGGGCGATATGAACACTGAAGCTTTCTTT CASSRGDMNTEAFF
TRBJ1-2 TRBV4-2 NA NA TGTGCCAGCAGCCAAGATGAGTTTGGCTACACCTTC CASSQDEFGYTF
TRBJ2-3 TRBV2 TRBD1 NA TGTGCCAGCAGCACAAGCAGGGCCGGGACAGGGGATTCGGATACGCAGTATTTT CASSTSRAGTGDSDTQYF
TRBJ1-1 TRBV14 NA NA TGTGCCAGCAGCCACCTCGGACAGCCTAACACTGAAGCTTTCTTT CASSHLGQPNTEAFF
TRBJ2-3 TRBV3-1/TRBV3-2 TRBD1 NA TGTGCCAGCCAGACAGGGGGCGTGGATACGCAGTATTTT CASQTGGVDTQYF
TRBJ1-2 TRBV28 TRBD1 NA TGTGCCAGCAGTTCCGGGACAGTCCGCTATGGCTACACCTTC CASSSGTVRYGYTF
TRBJ2-3 TRBV6-5 NA NA TGTGCCAGCAGTTACTCGGCTAGCACAGATACGCAGTATTTT CASSYSASTDTQYF
TRBJ2-2 TRBV9 NA NA TGTGCCAGCAGCGATCCGGCCAGGGAGCTGTTTTTT CASSDPARELFF
TRBJ2-5 TRBV5-1 TRBD2 NA TGCGCCAGCAGCTTGGTGGGACTAGCGGGGCAAGAGACCCAGTACTTC CASSLVGLAGQETQYF
TRBJ1-2 TRBV28 NA once TGTGCCAGCAGTTTTCTGCCCGGCAACTATGGCTACACCTTC CASSFLPGNYGYTF
TRBJ1-2 TRBV7-2 NA NA TGTGCCAGCAGCCAACCGGGGGGGAAAAATGGCTACACCTTC CASSQPGGKNGYTF